Below, 19 T cell receptor beta chains from the same sample are listed, as sequenced in a study of cytotoxic CD8 clonotypes in ibrutinib-treated CLL (dated by TCRdb to the early 2020s). Library creation used the immunoSEQ multiplex PCR assay. This immuneACCESS table, as held by TCRdb, lists in-frame sequences with V and J called but not all clones. Of the missing ones, under half trace to an unresolved V gene in checked studies; the others have no known cause. The sample yields approximately 320,000 clones; 60% to 80% were counted once. Together, the top ten hold about 6.7% of the sample. The sample here was PBMCs, taken after 36 months of ibrutinib treatment. The receptors shown here come from a human donor with chronic lymphocytic leukemia.

Here the CDR3 DNA reads TGTGCCAGCAGCGTAATGGCCGGTGAAGCTTTCTTT. Translating it yields CASSVMAGEAFF. The genes are TRBV9 and TRBJ1-1; D is undetermined. The CDR3 runs to 12 residues. With 1 base removed from V and 7 bases from J, the gap between germline ends came to 8 bases. In germline, CDR1 is SGDLS, CDR2 YYNGEE.

V and J are TRBV5-1 and TRBJ2-1, with D possibly being TRBD2 (6 bases). The germline V gene has CDR1 SGHRS and CDR2 YFSETQ. This CDR3 region has 14 residues. V gave up 5 bases and J gave up 5 bases, with 14 bases separating them. The CDR3 loop is CASRSTTSNNEQFF. CDR3 DNA sequence: TGCGCCAGCAGGTCCACCACTAGCAACAATGAGCAGTTCTTC. Combining the CDR3 with reference TRBV5-1 and TRBJ2-1 gives the whole variable domain KAGVTQTPRYLIKTRGQQVTLSCSPISGHRSVSWYQQTPGQGLQFLFEYFSETQRNKGNFPGRFSGRQFSNSRSEMNVSTLELGDSALYLCASRSTTSNNEQFFGPGTRLTVL.

V is TRBV27 and J is TRBJ2-3; D gene uncertain. CDR3 length equals 14 residues. V gave up 6 bases and J gave up 3 bases, with 13 bases separating them. Germline-derived CDR1 and CDR2 are MNHEY and SMNVEV (reference sequence). In nucleotides, the CDR3 is TGTGCCAGCAGACGAGTAGGTAGGACAGATACGCAGTATTTT. This encodes CASRRVGRTDTQYF.

The chain couples TRBV10-3 to TRBJ1-2, with D unresolved. Trimming removed 7 bases from V and 9 bases from J, with 15 bases in between. The length of the CDR3 is 12 residues. The V gene's germline CDR1 is ENHRY and CDR2 SYGVKD. The DNA for the CDR3 is TGTGCCATCAAGCCGGGCGATAGTAGCTACACCTTC. This codes for CAIKPGDSSYTF.

As to this clone: Other nucleotide sequences in the sample specify the same CDR3. The chain employs TRBV29-1 and TRBJ1-1; D is uncertain. Germline values: CDR1 SQVTM, CDR2 ANQGSEA. The length of the CDR3 is 13 residues. Trimming stripped 1 base from V and 2 bases from J, with 8 bases between. The CDR3 region is CSVEVGVNTEAFF. DNA for the CDR3: TGCAGCGTTGAAGTTGGAGTAAACACTGAAGCTTTCTTT. Complete variable domain (other parts from reference TRBV29-1 and TRBJ1-1): SAVISQKPSRDICQRGTSLTIQCQVDSQVTMMFWYRQQPGQSLTLIATANQGSEATYESGFVIDKFPISRPNLTFSTLTVSNMSPEDSSIYLCSVEVGVNTEAFFGQGTRLTVV.

The chain recombines TRBV11-1 with TRBJ2-7; 11 bases agree with TRBD2. Trimming cost V 2 bases and J 7 bases; bases outside gene matches: 4. Germline CDR1 and CDR2: SGHAT and FQDESV (reference sequence). The CDR3 length is 14 residues. The CDR3 protein is CASSLWTSGLEQYF. CDR3 nucleotide sequence: TGTGCCAGCAGCTTATGGACTAGCGGGTTAGAGCAGTACTTC. The full variable domain, completed using reference TRBV11-1 and TRBJ2-7, is EAEVAQSPRYKITEKSQAVAFWCDPISGHATLYWYRQILGQGPELLVQFQDESVVDDSQLPKDRFSAERLKGVDSTLKIQPAELGDSAMYLCASSLWTSGLEQYFGPGTRLTVT.

This clone has only one observation. V is TRBV5-1 and J is TRBJ2-1; TRBD2 aligns across 13 bases. Losses at the gene ends were 4 bases for V and 7 bases for J; bases not matched to a gene: 8. The CDR3 loop spans 16 amino acids. Germline values: CDR1 SGHRS, CDR2 YFSETQ. The CDR3 DNA reads as TGCGCCAGCAGCCCCCGACTAGCGGGGGGCTCAAATGAGCAGTTCTTC. It specifies CASSPRLAGGSNEQFF. The full variable domain, rest sourced from reference TRBV5-1 and TRBJ2-1, is KAGVTQTPRYLIKTRGQQVTLSCSPISGHRSVSWYQQTPGQGLQFLFEYFSETQRNKGNFPGRFSGRQFSNSRSEMNVSTLELGDSALYLCASSPRLAGGSNEQFFGPGTRLTVL.

The rearrangement uses TRBV5-5 and TRBJ2-5, with 10 bases matching TRBD1. Looked up from germline, CDR1 is SGHKS and CDR2 is YYEKEE (reference sequence). The CDR3 has 16 residues. Trimming took 4 bases from V and 5 from J; bases not matched to a gene: 11. The CDR3 loop reads CASSIPTGGWRETQYF. For the CDR3, the DNA is TGTGCCAGCAGCATCCCGACAGGGGGCTGGAGGGAGACCCAGTACTTC.

The J gene is TRBJ1-5, the V gene TRBV25-1, with TRBD1 matching 7 bases. Germline V gene sequence: CDR1 MGHDK, CDR2 SYGVNS. The V gene end was trimmed by 8 bases and the J gene end by 1 base; junction bases not matched to a gene: 11. The CDR3 covers 16 residues. The CDR3, as DNA: TGTGCCAGCCAAAATTCCGGGACAGCCAGCAATCAGCCCCAGCATTTT. It specifies CASQNSGTASNQPQHF.

The chain uses TRBV27 and TRBJ2-1; D is ambiguous. CDR1 is MNHEY, CDR2 SMNVEV, per germline (reference sequence). The CDR3 sequence is 14 residues long. Trimming pared 5 bases from V and 4 bases from J, leaving 12 bases between. This CDR3 is CASSLLGRYNEQFF. The CDR3 bases are TGTGCCAGCAGTCTCCTCGGACGATACAATGAGCAGTTCTTC.

The rearrangement links TRBV28 to TRBJ2-3; perhaps TRBD2 as D (5 bases). The CDR3 has 14 residues. V was clipped by 4 bases and J by 3 bases, with 11 bases between them. Looked up from germline, CDR1 is MDHEN and CDR2 is SYDVKM. In DNA form, the CDR3 reads TGTGCCAGCAGTTCTTTCCGGGAAACAGATACGCAGTATTTT. Protein product: CASSSFRETDTQYF.

This clone was recorded only once. The chain has TRBV7-9 and TRBJ2-3, with 7 positions matching TRBD2. The germline CDR1 and CDR2 sequences are SEHNR and FQNEAQ (reference sequence). This CDR3 is 16 amino acids long. The trim removed 5 bases at V and 5 bases at J, leaving 13 bases unmatched. CDR3 in DNA: TGTGCCAGCAGCCGAGGATTGGCGGGAGTAATAGATACGCAGTATTTT. Amino acid sequence: CASSRGLAGVIDTQYF.

In this sample, this clone turned up once. The gene calls are TRBV27 and TRBJ2-7; 8 bases are a match to TRBD2. CDR1 and CDR2 from the germline V gene are MNHEY and SMNVEV (reference sequence). V was pared by 5 bases and J by 1 base, with 13 bases of the junction left unmatched. This CDR3 contains 17 residues. The chain's CDR3 is CASSPNPGGRKSYEQYF. The CDR3 DNA follows: TGTGCCAGCAGTCCTAACCCAGGCGGGAGGAAATCCTACGAGCAGTACTTC.

The gene calls are TRBV11-2 and TRBJ2-3; perhaps TRBD1 as D (5 bases). The CDR3 contains 15 residues. V dropped 5 bases and J dropped 5 bases, with 17 bases sitting between them. From germline, CDR1 is SGHAT and CDR2 FQNNGV. This CDR3 is CASSPRVLWVDTQYF. Here the CDR3 DNA reads TGTGCCAGCAGCCCCAGGGTTCTCTGGGTAGATACGCAGTATTTT. The full variable domain, its missing parts supplied by reference TRBV11-2 and TRBJ2-3, is EAGVAQSPRYKIIEKRQSVAFWCNPISGHATLYWYQQILGQGPKLLIQFQNNGVVDDSQLPKDRFSAERLKGVDSTLKIQPAKLEDSAVYLCASSPRVLWVDTQYFGPGTRLTVL.

The chain couples TRBV11-3 to TRBJ2-7; no clear D. CDR1 SGHNT and CDR2 YENEEA come from the germline V gene. V lost 5 bases and J lost 1, with 12 bases in between. This CDR3 has 14 residues. CDR3 DNA sequence: TGTGCCAGCAGCGCCGGCCCTGGTTCCTACGAGCAGTACTTC. Protein: CASSAGPGSYEQYF.

This chain links TRBV27 with TRBJ2-7, with 7 bases that match TRBD1. This CDR3 is built from 16 residues. J lost 1 base, V lost 0 bases, and 6 bases had no gene match. The germline V gene encodes CDR1 MNHEY and CDR2 SMNVEV (reference sequence). CDR3 sequence: CASSLSGGKGSYEQYF. The CDR3 DNA reads as TGTGCCAGCAGTTTATCAGGGGGCAAGGGGTCCTACGAGCAGTACTTC.

Only a few counts were recorded for this clone. The genes are TRBV10-2 and TRBJ1-2; D possibly corresponds to TRBD1 (6 bases). The CDR3 loop spans 13 amino acids. Per germline, CDR1 WSHSY and CDR2 SAAADI. V lost 6 bases and J 0 bases, leaving 8 bases between the germline ends. CDR3 coding DNA: TGCGCCAGCAGGGACAGAACTAACTATGGCTACACCTTC. Translation gives CASRDRTNYGYTF.

The rearrangement links TRBV6-5 to TRBJ1-4; the match to TRBD1 covers 8 bases. V shed 2 bases and J 8 bases; nucleotides not matched to a gene: 7. From germline, CDR1 is MNHEY and CDR2 SVGAGI. The CDR3 has 15 amino acids. The CDR3 DNA reads as TGTGCCAGCAGTTACGTCGGGACAGGCCGCGAAAAACTGTTTTTT. Translation gives CASSYVGTGREKLFF.

This clone appeared once. This rearrangement joins TRBV28 to TRBJ2-1; tentatively, D is TRBD1 or TRBD2 (7 bases each). Germline V gene data show CDR1 as MDHEN and CDR2 as SYDVKM. V shed 7 bases and J shed 6 bases, with 16 bases lying between them. CDR3 length equals 14 residues. CDR3 nucleotides: TGTGCCAGCATCACGACAGGGAGGGGCAATGAGCAGTTCTTC. This codes for CASITTGRGNEQFF.